This T cell receptor (beta chain) derives from a study of blood T cell repertoires in COVID-19. Whole-study context: There were acute and convalescent COVID-19 samples, and they came from the United States, Italy and Spain. PBMCs, B-cell-depleted T cells, or T cells were the source of the cDNA or gDNA that made up the material.

The ends lost 5 bases at V and 0 bases at J; junction bases unmatched: 6. This CDR3 has 15 residues. Germline-derived CDR1 and CDR2 are SGHDT and YYEEEE. Per the study methods: The authors estimated nucleated cell counts from reference gene primer amplification. The method was immunoSEQ multiplex PCR; TCRdb's version includes in-frame clones alone and lacks a portion of them. The DNA was the basis for D and trimming; V, J and clone size are from that table. The table shows 95,000 to 150,000 clones, with roughly 90% occurring only once. The rearrangement joins TRBV5-6 to TRBJ1-2; 8 bases are shared with TRBD1. This TCR was recovered from a middle-aged man with acute or convalescent COVID-19. The sequenced material came from peripheral blood. DNA of the CDR3: TGTGCCAGCAGTCCCGGACAGGGAGCTAACTATGGCTACACCTTC. Translating it yields CASSPGQGANYGYTF.